This T cell receptor beta chain was recorded in a study of T cell responses to AZD1222 COVID-19 vaccine. Germline CDR1 is SEHNR and CDR2 is FQNEAQ (reference sequence). V was shortened by 1 base and J by 3 bases, with 10 bases between the two germline ends. CDR3 length equals 14 residues. Sequencing was performed with immunoSEQ multiplex PCR; in TCRdb, only in-frame clones are kept and a portion is missing. The data show over 100,000 clones, approximately 87% seen once. The chain combines TRBV7-9 with TRBJ2-7; D gene unclear. Source: peripheral blood, taken on day 0 of AZD1222 vaccination. This TCR was recovered from an adult in good health. CDR3: CASSLEPGSYEQYF. CDR3 DNA sequence: TGTGCCAGCAGCTTAGAGCCCGGCAGCTACGAGCAGTACTTC. The whole variable domain, filled in from reference TRBV7-9 and TRBJ2-7, reads DTGVSQNPRHKITKRGQNVTFRCDPISEHNRLYWYRQTLGQGPEFLTYFQNEAQLEKSRLLSDRFSAERPKGSFSTLEIQRTEQGDSAMYLCASSLEPGSYEQYFGPGTRLTVT.